This TCR beta chain was captured by sequencing in a study of shared clonotypes between healthy human individuals. As to this clone: Its antigen is unknown.

Study-wide results and caveats: Depth was large, yet rarefaction showed that sorted-subset sequencing was incomplete.

The CDR3 length is 16 residues. Between the trimmed V and J ends, which lost 2 bases and 1 base, there was a span of 15 bases. Germline CDR1 SNHLY, CDR2 FYNNEI. Terminally differentiated effector memory CD45RA+ cells were excluded from the naive CD8 cells, which were CD45RO-negative and positively selected for CCR7. The authors split each subset's genomic DNA evenly across several immunoSEQ plates. In replicate PCRs of sorted subsets, roughly 210 ng DNA, approximately 30,000 T cell genomes, was used. Per the original data handling: Because ImmunoSEQ provided only junction sequences with no quality scores, the filtering differed. Using immunoSEQ multiplex PCR, the repertoire was profiled, and TCRdb retains in-frame clones only, with some absent. V and J calls and clone size are given by that table; D and trimming were obtained from the DNA. The sample lists about 2.2 million clones; approximately 94% were seen once.

What was sequenced was naive CD8+ T cells from PBMCs. The clonotype originates from a man younger than 35 in good health. Some clones in this sample may be carry-over from other donors' samples. V is TRBV2 and J is TRBJ2-7; TRBD2 might be the D (5 bases). The CDR3 sequence is CASSERSLALSYEQYF. The CDR3 nucleotides read TGTGCCAGCAGTGAAAGAAGTCTAGCCCTATCCTACGAGCAGTACTTC. The full variable domain, rest sourced from reference TRBV2 and TRBJ2-7, is EPEVTQTPSHQVTQMGQEVILRCVPISNHLYFYWYRQILGQKVEFLVSFYNNEISEKSEIFDDQFSVERPDGSNFTLKIRSTKLEDSAMYFCASSERSLALSYEQYFGPGTRLTVT.